Included here is one T cell receptor (beta chain) sequence, with context. Its recognized antigen is unknown. Qualities for individual bases were not recorded, and no much larger clone is one base off. The data stem from a study of STAT3 mutations in large granular lymphocyte leukemia (dated by TCRdb to between 2017 and 2020). Describing the broader study: In roughly half of the longitudinally sequenced T-LGLL patients, canonical activating STAT3 mutations were detected. Over half of the T-LGLL patients were given one or more immunosuppressive therapy regimens, and roughly 40% of the treated patients had a hematologic response. Serial deep sequencing of TCRbeta CDR3 and STAT3 was performed in patients with T-cell large granular lymphocyte leukemia to reconstruct clonal hierarchy and dynamics. From an initial cohort of 200 to 250 LGL patients, some 17 representative T-LGLL cases were chosen for longitudinal sequencing of TCRbeta and STAT3. As controls within the study, a couple of patients with natural killer LGL leukemia were also sequenced longitudinally. Each patient was sequenced at an average of around 4 time points, ranging from 2 to 8 samplings.

From cysteine to phenylalanine, the CDR3 is 18 amino acids long. The kept DNA is CDR3 alone, 54 bases in frame from the first base. CDR1 and CDR2 (MDHEN, SYDVKM) derive from the germline V gene. V has 5 bases trimmed and J has 2 bases trimmed; junction bases matching no gene number 17. An Illumina MiSeq was used to sequence the TCRbeta libraries, yielding an average of about 40,000 productive templates per sample. Multiplex PCR amplification was used to generate TCRbeta CDR3 libraries with the immunoSEQ assay. The source study handled its data this way. Repertoire diversity was computed as previously defined, with values near 0 indicating extremely monoclonal samples. TCRdb stores this immuneACCESS table with in-frame sequences only. Part of the clones is absent; in the studies checked, under half of the shortfall reflects unresolved V genes, and no reason is known for the rest. That table gives V, J and clone size, and the DNA gave D and trimming. In this sample the table shows approximately 25,000 clones, approximately 94% of which occur a single time. The ten largest make up more than 6% of the sample.

The same DNA, extracted from blood mononuclear cells, served for both the TCR sequencing and the STAT3 sequencing. The full study reports these points: Since codominant clonotypes persisted in some patients, a small but highly pathogenic clone may have gone undetected. The burden of the dominant TCR clone was higher than the STAT3 mutant burden in several patients, which suggests that the STAT3 mutation arose secondarily inside a clone that had already expanded. In about 30% of the 18 patients, TCR clonotype switching occurred after therapy, and every newly emerging clone was STAT3 wild type. Every T-LGLL patient showed at least one immunodominant TCRbeta clonotype, and about half showed multiple immunodominant subclonotypes. Linking therapy response to changes in TCR clonal burden was complicated by variable intervals between samplings and by differing treatment regimens. Because no samples were available when a clone first appeared, clonal expansion had to be inferred from samplings taken at other points.

The source material was peripheral blood mononuclear cells. Recombination connected TRBV28 to TRBJ1-2; 7 bases in between match TRBD1. This sequence originates from a man aged 40-55 years with T-cell large granular lymphocyte leukemia. Some clones in this sample may be carry-over from other donors' samples. The age is the age at diagnosis. The nucleotide sequence is given as TGTGCCAGCAGTGGTATCCGGGACAGAGTCTATAGCAACTATGGCTACACCTTC. This translates into CASSGIRDRVYSNYGYTF.